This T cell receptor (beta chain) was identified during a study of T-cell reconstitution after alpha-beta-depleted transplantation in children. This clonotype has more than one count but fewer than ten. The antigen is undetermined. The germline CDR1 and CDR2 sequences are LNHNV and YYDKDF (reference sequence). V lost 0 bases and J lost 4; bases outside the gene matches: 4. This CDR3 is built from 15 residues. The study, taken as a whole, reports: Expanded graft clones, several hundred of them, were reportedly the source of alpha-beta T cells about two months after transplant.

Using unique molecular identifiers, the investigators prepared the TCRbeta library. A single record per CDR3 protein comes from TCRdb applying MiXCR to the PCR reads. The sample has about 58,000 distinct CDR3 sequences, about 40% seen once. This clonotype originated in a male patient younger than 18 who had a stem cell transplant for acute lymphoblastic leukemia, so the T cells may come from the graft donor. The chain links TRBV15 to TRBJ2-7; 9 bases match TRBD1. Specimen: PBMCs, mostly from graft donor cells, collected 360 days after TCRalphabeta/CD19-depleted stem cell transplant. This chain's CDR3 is CATSRDRTGAYEQYF. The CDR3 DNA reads TGTGCCACCAGCAGAGATCGGACAGGGGCTTACGAGCAGTACTTC.